The 9 T cell receptor beta chains given below trace back to one sample, sequenced in a study of memory CD8 T cells in hepatitis C reinfection. Here immunoSEQ multiplex PCR was the method, and the copy in TCRdb shows in-frame clones only, minus some. The sample includes fewer than 50,000 clones, over 75% of them seen just once. The time point was: peak reinfection, 3 to 8 weeks after reinfection detection. The sorted cells went straight to TCR sequencing with no prior in vitro expansion. Input material: naive CD8+ T cells sorted from blood. These receptors were taken from a man aged 18 to 29 with hepatitis C virus infection.

The chain combines TRBV5-1 with TRBJ2-6; 10 nucleotides align to TRBD2. This CDR3 region has 18 residues. Germline V gene lookup returns CDR1 SGHRS and CDR2 YFSETQ. The V segment lost 4 bases and the J segment 0 bases; nucleotides outside the gene matches: 7. CDR3 DNA: TGCGCCAGCAGCGCATTAGCGGGGGGATCCTCTGGGGCCAACGTCCTGACTTTC. It yields the protein CASSALAGGSSGANVLTF.

V gene TRBV7-6 combines with J gene TRBJ2-3; TRBD2 agrees at 7 bases. This CDR3 comprises 16 residues. With 5 bases clipped from V and 0 bases from J, the junction kept 8 bases outside the gene matches. CDR1 SGHVS and CDR2 FNYEAQ come from the germline V gene. The CDR3: CASSPPTSLSTDTQYF. In DNA, the CDR3 is TGTGCCAGCAGCCCCCCGACTAGCCTTAGCACAGATACGCAGTATTTT.

This chain joins TRBV30 and TRBJ1-1; tentatively, D is TRBD1 (6 bases). Deletions cut 6 bases from V and 0 bases from J, with 11 bases between. Germline CDR1 is GTSNPN and CDR2 is SVGIG (reference sequence). There are 13 residues in the CDR3. CDR3 in amino acids: CACLRGMNTEAFF. For the CDR3, the DNA is TGTGCCTGCCTCAGGGGCATGAACACTGAAGCTTTCTTT.

The genes are TRBV4-1 and TRBJ2-5; the D gene is possibly TRBD1 (6 bases). The last part of the DNA fits TRBJ2-7 better; the J call may be wrong. This CDR3 contains 16 residues. CDR1 is MGHRA, CDR2 YSYEKL, per germline. The CDR3 bases are TGCGCCAGCAGCCAAGTTCCAGGGGCCCCTTCCTACGAGCAGTACTTC. It encodes CASSQVPGAPSYEQYF.

This rearrangement joins TRBV13 to TRBJ2-1; D is unresolved. From germline, CDR1 is PRHDT and CDR2 FYEKMQ (reference sequence). The V gene lost 5 bases and the J gene lost 5 bases, with 10 bases spanning the gap. CDR3 length: 13 amino acids. DNA of the CDR3: TGTGCCAGCAGCCCCGGGTCGCACAATGAGCAGTTCTTC. Amino acid sequence: CASSPGSHNEQFF.

The chain has TRBV9 and TRBJ2-5; 13 bases fit TRBD2. V lost 3 bases and J lost 2; bases outside the gene matches: 7. The CDR3 is 17 residues long. Germline loops: CDR1 SGDLS, CDR2 YYNGEE. CDR3 sequence (DNA): TGTGCCAGCAGCGAGGGGCGGACTAGCGGGGGTCAAGAGACCCAGTACTTC. Its protein is CASSEGRTSGGQETQYF.

The chain is built from TRBV27 and TRBJ1-4, with no clear D. The CDR3 extends over 15 amino acids. The V gene's germline CDR1 is MNHEY and CDR2 SMNVEV (reference sequence). V was clipped by 0 bases and J by 4 bases, with 9 bases between them. CDR3 sequence: CASSLSGRINEKLFF. The DNA of the CDR3 is TGTGCCAGCAGTTTATCGGGCAGGATTAATGAAAAACTGTTTTTT.

The chain recombines TRBV7-9 with TRBJ2-1, with 7 positions matching TRBD2. The CDR3 covers 13 residues. The V and J ends lost 11 bases and 6 bases, in that order; junction bases with no gene match: 10. Germline CDR1 SEHNR, CDR2 FQNEAQ (reference sequence). The CDR3 DNA follows: TGTGCCGTCAAAGGGGAGGGGTTCAATGAGCAGTTCTTC. It translates to CAVKGEGFNEQFF.

The chain recombines TRBV7-8 with TRBJ2-2; TRBD1 is a possible D gene (5 bases). Trimming stripped 2 bases from V and 0 bases from J, with 10 bases between. The CDR3 is 16 amino acids. The germline V gene has CDR1 SGHVS and CDR2 FQNEAQ. CDR3 sequence (DNA): TGTGCCAGCAGCTTACAGGGCACCGCGAACACCGGGGAGCTGTTTTTT. It is translated as CASSLQGTANTGELFF.